These T cell receptor beta chains were read from a single sample in a study of blood T cell repertoires in COVID-19. Produced via immunoSEQ multiplex PCR; TCRdb's table is partial and in-frame only. The sample has approximately 59,000 clones; around 83% are singletons. Sequenced material: peripheral blood. The receptors were gathered from a woman of 80 years or more with acute or convalescent COVID-19. The CDR3 runs from the conserved cysteine through the conserved F or W. Each record gives: CDR3 protein, CDR3 DNA, J gene, clone size, D gene, V gene. A D gene is named only where the DNA matches it firmly. Clone size is given for some rows only: seen once, a few or many times, or a class if the clone is expanded.

CASSPPRGGETGELFF	TGTGCCAGCAGCCCTCCCAGAGGGGGAGAAACCGGGGAGCTGTTTTTT	TRBJ2-2	.	.	TRBV5-5
CASSLREEETQYF	TGTGCCAGCAGCCTCAGGGAAGAAGAGACCCAGTACTTC	TRBJ2-5	.	.	TRBV7-2
CASSLSSGRISPYNEQFF	TGCGCCAGCAGCTTGTCTAGCGGGCGAATATCACCCTACAATGAGCAGTTCTTC	TRBJ2-1	.	TRBD2	TRBV5-1
CASRVWGQGAYEQYF	TGTGCCAGCAGAGTTTGGGGACAGGGGGCATACGAGCAGTACTTC	TRBJ2-7	.	TRBD1	TRBV6-5
CASSDLVTGGQMGGYTF	TGCGCCAGCAGTGACCTAGTGACAGGGGGCCAAATGGGTGGCTACACCTTC	TRBJ1-2	.	TRBD1	TRBV10-2
CASSSTRQETQYF	TGCGCCAGCAGTTCGACTAGACAAGAGACCCAGTACTTC	TRBJ2-5	.	.	TRBV10-1
CATSREAGQGQETQYF	TGTGCCACCAGCAGAGAAGCGGGGCAGGGACAAGAGACCCAGTACTTC	TRBJ2-5	.	TRBD2	TRBV15
CASSPLPGLDGEDTQYF	TGCGCCAGCAGCCCCTTGCCGGGACTAGATGGTGAAGATACGCAGTATTTT	TRBJ2-3	.	TRBD2	TRBV10-1
CAGLDRDYGYTF	TGTGCCGGGCTGGACAGGGACTATGGCTACACCTTC	TRBJ1-2	.	TRBD1	TRBV30
CASSDSTGAGTEAFF	TGTGCCAGCAGCGACTCCACAGGGGCGGGCACTGAAGCTTTCTTT	TRBJ1-1	.	.	TRBV21-1
CASSLKWGGLTDTQYF	TGTGCCAGCAGTTTAAAGTGGGGGGGCCTGACAGATACGCAGTATTTT	TRBJ2-3	.	.	TRBV27
CASSVADRLGVAEAFF	TGTGCCAGCAGCGTAGCCGACAGGTTAGGAGTGGCTGAAGCTTTCTTT	TRBJ1-1	once	.	TRBV9
CASSLGGSSYEQYF	TGTGCCAGCAGTTTGGGCGGGTCCTCCTACGAGCAGTACTTC	TRBJ2-7	few	.	TRBV28
CASRTTGFETQYF	TGTGCCAGCAGGACCACAGGGTTTGAGACCCAGTACTTC	TRBJ2-5	.	.	TRBV27
CASTEGGASDTQYF	TGTGCCAGCACGGAAGGGGGCGCGTCAGATACGCAGTATTTT	TRBJ2-3	.	TRBD1	TRBV6-5
CASSPTPTSGSRNEQYF	TGTGCCAGCAGCCCCACCCCGACTAGCGGGAGTAGGAACGAGCAGTACTTC	TRBJ2-7	few	TRBD2	TRBV9
CSVEEIRGNTEAFF	TGCAGCGTTGAAGAAATACGAGGGAACACTGAAGCTTTCTTT	TRBJ1-1	.	.	TRBV29-1
CAWTRLAGAGVQYF	TGTGCCTGGACCAGACTAGCGGGAGCCGGAGTGCAGTACTTC	TRBJ2-7	.	TRBD2	TRBV30
CASSKARGQDKWELRNEQFF	TGTGCCAGCAGCAAAGCGAGGGGGCAGGACAAGTGGGAGCTTAGGAATGAGCAGTTCTTC	TRBJ2-1	.	.	TRBV21-1
CASSVDGGYSYNEQFF	TGTGCCAGCAGCGTAGACGGCGGCTACTCCTACAATGAGCAGTTCTTC	TRBJ2-1	.	.	TRBV9
CASSQDRSAGLGGYTF	TGCGCCAGCAGCCAAGATCGATCGGCAGGGCTAGGCGGCTACACCTTC	TRBJ1-2	.	.	TRBV4-3
CASSWALGSSGNTIYF	TGTGCCAGCAGCTGGGCCCTCGGCTCCTCTGGAAACACCATATATTTT	TRBJ1-3	once	.	TRBV5-8
CASSLGQFNEQFF	TGTGCCAGCAGCTTAGGCCAGTTCAATGAGCAGTTCTTC	TRBJ2-1	.	.	TRBV7-2
CATSDPRGDAGKLFF	TGTGCCACCAGTGATCCCCGGGGGGACGCGGGGAAACTGTTTTTT	TRBJ1-4	.	.	TRBV24-1
CASSNQPPGVPKQFF	TGTGCCAGCAGCAACCAACCGCCGGGGGTCCCTAAGCAGTTCTTC	TRBJ2-1	.	.	TRBV5-8
CSVQGGNTEAFF	TGCAGCGTACAGGGGGGGAACACTGAAGCTTTCTTT	TRBJ1-1	.	TRBD1	TRBV29-1
CASRPGLAGALHEQFF	TGTGCCAGCAGACCGGGACTAGCGGGAGCATTGCATGAGCAGTTCTTC	TRBJ2-1	.	TRBD2	TRBV28
CASNQVAGYNEQFF	TGTGCCAGTAACCAGGTTGCGGGCTACAATGAGCAGTTCTTC	TRBJ2-1	.	.	TRBV19
CASSAPGQPSYGYTF	TGTGCCAGCAGTGCACCGGGACAGCCGTCCTATGGCTACACCTTC	TRBJ1-2	.	TRBD1	TRBV13
CASSPTAGGWETQYF	TGTGCCAGCAGCCCTACCGCAGGGGGTTGGGAGACCCAGTACTTC	TRBJ2-5	.	TRBD1	TRBV3-1/TRBV3-2
CATSGRGGADTQYF	TGTGCCACTTCAGGGCGGGGGGGCGCAGATACGCAGTATTTT	TRBJ2-3	once	TRBD2	TRBV6-5
CASSLKGASTDTQYF	TGCGCCAGCAGCTTGAAAGGGGCCTCCACAGATACGCAGTATTTT	TRBJ2-3	.	.	TRBV5-1
CASSYLSGEQYF	TGTGCCAGCAGTTACCTATCCGGCGAGCAGTACTTC	TRBJ2-7	.	.	TRBV6-5
CATTDAVRDRGLGYTF	TGTGCCACCACCGACGCTGTCCGGGACAGGGGGCTTGGCTACACCTTC	TRBJ1-2	.	TRBD1	TRBV10-3
CASSVWGDNEQFF	TGTGCCAGCAGTGTATGGGGGGACAATGAGCAGTTCTTC	TRBJ2-1	.	.	TRBV25-1
CASSDGTGGTEAFF	TGTGCCAGCAGTGACGGGACAGGGGGCACTGAAGCTTTCTTT	TRBJ1-1	.	TRBD1	TRBV6-1
CASSSGTSGTGELFF	TGTGCCAGCAGCTCCGGGACTAGCGGGACCGGGGAGCTGTTTTTT	TRBJ2-2	.	TRBD2	TRBV5-4
CASSFTTSGRSDTQYF	TGTGCCAGCAGCTTCACGACTAGCGGGAGATCAGATACGCAGTATTTT	TRBJ2-3	.	TRBD2	TRBV11-2
CATRQGYNEQFF	TGTGCCACCCGACAGGGGTACAATGAGCAGTTCTTC	TRBJ2-1	.	TRBD1	TRBV12-3/TRBV12-4
CASSERTGPYGYTF	TGTGCCAGCAGTGAACGGACAGGACCTTATGGCTACACCTTC	TRBJ1-2	.	TRBD1	TRBV25-1
CATPTGILQETQYF	TGTGCCACTCCGACAGGAATTTTGCAAGAGACCCAGTACTTC	TRBJ2-5	.	.	TRBV6-4
CASSLLREQYF	TGTGCCAGCAGTTTACTGAGGGAGCAGTACTTC	TRBJ2-7	.	.	TRBV28
CASSQFGGTGNEQFF	TGTGCCAGCAGCCAGTTCGGGGGGACGGGGAATGAGCAGTTCTTC	TRBJ2-1	.	TRBD2	TRBV3-1/TRBV3-2
CASSVLSSGVYTGELFF	TGTGCCAGCAGCGTATTATCTAGCGGGGTATACACCGGGGAGCTGTTTTTT	TRBJ2-2	.	TRBD2	TRBV9
CASSPSWQENTGELFF	TGTGCCAGCAGCCCATCCTGGCAGGAGAACACCGGGGAGCTGTTTTTT	TRBJ2-2	.	.	TRBV7-9
CASSLQGAYEQYF	TGTGCCAGCAGTTTACAGGGGGCCTACGAGCAGTACTTC	TRBJ2-7	.	TRBD1	TRBV12-3/TRBV12-4
CASRAVGGGLPDTQYF	TGTGCCAGTAGGGCGGTCGGGGGGGGCCTTCCAGATACGCAGTATTTT	TRBJ2-3	.	TRBD2	TRBV19
CASSTTDRVNEQFF	TGTGCCAGCAGCACAACCGACAGGGTAAATGAGCAGTTCTTC	TRBJ2-1	.	TRBD1	TRBV7-9
CASSSLPDSDNEQFF	TGCGCCAGCAGCTCTCTCCCGGACAGTGACAATGAGCAGTTCTTC	TRBJ2-1	.	.	TRBV5-1
CASSPVTGAYKETQYF	TGTGCCAGCAGTCCGGTTACGGGTGCCTATAAAGAGACCCAGTACTTC	TRBJ2-5	.	.	TRBV7-2
CASSHRLAGESEQFF	TGTGCCAGCAGTCACCGACTAGCGGGAGAGAGTGAGCAGTTCTTC	TRBJ2-1	few	TRBD2	TRBV25-1
CASTPGGEQFF	TGTGCCAGCACCCCCGGGGGTGAGCAGTTCTTC	TRBJ2-1	.	.	TRBV28
CASSSLQGARNTEAFF	TGTGCCAGCAGCTCGCTACAGGGGGCAAGAAACACTGAAGCTTTCTTT	TRBJ1-1	.	TRBD1	TRBV5-5
CASSSDRNTEAFF	TGTGCCAGCAGTTCCGACAGGAACACTGAAGCTTTCTTT	TRBJ1-1	.	.	TRBV6-4
CASSSWQRGTLYYEQYF	TGTGCCAGCAGCTCCTGGCAGCGGGGGACTTTGTACTACGAGCAGTACTTC	TRBJ2-7	.	TRBD2	TRBV7-2
CASSFGRTNTEAFF	TGTGCCAGCAGCTTTGGGAGGACGAACACTGAAGCTTTCTTT	TRBJ1-1	.	.	TRBV7-8
CASSLPSNEQFF	TGCGCCAGCAGCCTTCCTTCTAATGAGCAGTTCTTC	TRBJ2-1	.	.	TRBV5-1
CASSLGGPRDYGYTF	TGTGCCAGCAGCTTGGGGGGCCCCAGGGACTATGGCTACACCTTC	TRBJ1-2	.	.	TRBV5-4
CASSLYRQNQPQHF	TGTGCCAGCAGTCTTTACAGGCAGAATCAGCCCCAGCATTTT	TRBJ1-5	.	.	TRBV6-2/TRBV6-3